This TCR beta chain came from a study of tumor-infiltrating lymphocytes in oesophageal squamous cell carcinoma. TCRdb called the PCR reads again in MiXCR, with one record for every CDR3 protein. The profile shows 15,000 to 20,000 distinct CDR3 sequences, approximately 39% of them singletons. CDR3 size: 14 residues. Germline assignment: CDR1 SGHRS and CDR2 YFSETQ. This sequence joins TRBV5-1 and TRBJ2-1; D is possibly TRBD2 (5 bases). The J call may not be correct, given that the DNA end is closer to TRBJ2-5. Sample: normal esophageal tissue next to the tumor. The clonotype originates from a female donor with esophageal squamous cell carcinoma. The CDR3 coding sequence is TGCGCCAGCAGCTTGACCGAGGGCAAAAAGACCCAGTACTTC. It yields the protein CASSLTEGKKTQYF.